This T cell receptor (beta chain) was retrieved from a study of T cell repertoires in cytomegalovirus infection. Study-wide context: CMV epitopes used comprised recently identified HLA-C-restricted ones and well-studied HLA-B-restricted ones. TCR beta signatures that were public indicated CMV infection and matching HLA type.

Broader study findings: The cumulative frequency of public TCR beta families distinguished individuals who carried CMV together with the relevant HLA. Clonotype analysis showed dominance of the ex vivo response by HLA-C-restricted CMV-specific TCR beta clonotypes.

Turning to this clonotype: Its antigen is not identified.

TCRdb independently ran MiXCR on the reads; one entry per CDR3 protein. This sample has about 500,000 distinct CDR3 sequences, with about 33% found just once. Unmatched junction bases numbered 6, after V lost 5 bases and J lost 8 bases. The CDR3 totals 13 residues. CDR1 and CDR2 (germline): MNHEY, SVGAGI. The sample was cultured PBMCs, taken from culture after CMV antigen stimulation. This TCR was recovered from a human donor in good health (CMV status not recorded). Some clones in this sample may be carry-over from other donors' samples. This chain connects TRBV6-5 to TRBJ2-1, with 7 nucleotides matching TRBD1. CDR3 nucleotides: TGTGCCAGCAGTCCCGACAGGGAAGATGAGCAGTTCTTC. This sequence encodes CASSPDREDEQFF.